Described below is a single T cell receptor beta chain sequence and its context. Authors' processing steps: Reference gene primer amplification yielded estimated nucleated cell counts. Clones were sequenced by immunoSEQ multiplex PCR, and TCRdb holds only the in-frame ones, with some missing. That table furnishes V, J and clone size, whereas the DNA furnished D and trimming. The sample consists of approximately 83,000 clones, roughly 86% of them appearing once. These data are taken from a study of blood T cell repertoires in COVID-19. Study background: Samples of COVID-19 (acute and convalescent) were obtained from the United States, Italy and Spain. T cells, B-cell-depleted T cells, or PBMCs provided the cDNA or gDNA that served as material.

CDR3 length: 15 amino acids. Trimming left V 2 bases short and J 2 bases short, with 12 bases between. Germline V gene lookup returns CDR1 GTSNPN and CDR2 SVGIG (reference sequence). The receptor was isolated from a man aged 65 to 85 with acute or convalescent COVID-19. Sequencing input: peripheral blood. The rearrangement uses TRBV30 and TRBJ2-2; TRBD2 is a possible D gene (5 bases). The CDR3 nucleotides are TGTGCCTGGAGTACGGGGAAGGGAAACACCGGGGAGCTGTTTTTT. Protein product: CAWSTGKGNTGELFF.